This T cell receptor (beta chain) was sequenced in a study of Ad26.COV2.S vaccination and SARS-CoV-2 variants. Study-level results: After vaccination, reports described spike-specific CD8+ and CD4+ T cell responses as showing substantial breadth.

The CDR3 spans 13 residues. The V gene's germline CDR1 is SGHRS and CDR2 YFSETQ. V gave up 4 bases and J gave up 7 bases, with 9 bases separating them. The treatment is: roughly 18 received Ad26.COV2.S at low or high dose, single or two shots; about 5 received placebo; per-sample allocation not given. The samples were gathered on day 63 after the first injection of vaccine or placebo. Here immunoSEQ multiplex PCR was the method, and the copy in TCRdb shows in-frame clones only, minus some. The sample yields fewer than 400,000 clones, 70% to 90% seen once. Comments on this clone: The antigen remains undetermined.

This TCR was sampled from a person between 18 and 65 years old who received the Ad26.COV2.S COVID-19 vaccine or a placebo. Material: peripheral blood, obtained in a trial of Ad26.COV2.S vaccine versus placebo. The V and J genes are TRBV5-1 and TRBJ1-6; D possibly corresponds to TRBD1 (5 bases). This CDR3 reads CASSVGLNSPLHF. CDR3 nucleotides: TGCGCCAGCAGCGTGGGGCTAAATTCACCCCTCCACTTT.